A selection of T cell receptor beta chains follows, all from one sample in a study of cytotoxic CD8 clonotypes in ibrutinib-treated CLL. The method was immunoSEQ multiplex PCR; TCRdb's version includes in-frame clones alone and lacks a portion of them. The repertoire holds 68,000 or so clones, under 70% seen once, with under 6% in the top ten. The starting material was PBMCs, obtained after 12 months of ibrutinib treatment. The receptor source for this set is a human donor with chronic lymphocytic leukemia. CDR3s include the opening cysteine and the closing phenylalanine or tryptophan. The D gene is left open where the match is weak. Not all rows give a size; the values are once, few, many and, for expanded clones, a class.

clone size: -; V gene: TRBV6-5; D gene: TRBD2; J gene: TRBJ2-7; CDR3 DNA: TGTGCCAGCAGCTCTAGCGGGGGGTCCTACGAGCAGTACTTC; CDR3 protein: CASSSSGGSYEQYF
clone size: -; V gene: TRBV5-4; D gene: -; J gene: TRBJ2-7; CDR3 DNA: TGTGCCAGCAGCTTGTGGTACAGCTCCTACGAGCAGTACTTC; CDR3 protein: CASSLWYSSYEQYF
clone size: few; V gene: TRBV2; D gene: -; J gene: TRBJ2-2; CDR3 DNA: TGTGCCAGCAGTGAACAGGGCGTAGAAAACACCGGGGAGCTGTTTTTT; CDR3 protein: CASSEQGVENTGELFF
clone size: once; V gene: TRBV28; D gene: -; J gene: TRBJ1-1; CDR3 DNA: TGTGCCAGCAGTTTATATCAGCAGAACGCTGAAGCTTTCTTT; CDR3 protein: CASSLYQQNAEAFF
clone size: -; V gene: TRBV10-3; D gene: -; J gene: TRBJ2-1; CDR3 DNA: TGTGCCATCAGTGAGGGGACCGCGGTAGACAATGAGCAGTTCTTC; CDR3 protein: CAISEGTAVDNEQFF
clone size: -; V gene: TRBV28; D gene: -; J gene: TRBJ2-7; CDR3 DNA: TGTGCCAGCAGTTACCTCCCGGGCACCATTGAACCGGGGCAGTACTTC; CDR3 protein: CASSYLPGTIEPGQYF
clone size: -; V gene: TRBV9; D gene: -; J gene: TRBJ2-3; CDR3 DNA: TGTGCCAGCAGCGATTCAGGGTCGTTACCCACAGATACGCAGTATTTT; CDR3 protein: CASSDSGSLPTDTQYF
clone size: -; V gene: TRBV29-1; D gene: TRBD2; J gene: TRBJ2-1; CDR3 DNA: TGCAGCGTGGCCCTGAGCGGGGGGGTTATATATGAGCAGTTCTTC; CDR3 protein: CSVALSGGVIYEQFF
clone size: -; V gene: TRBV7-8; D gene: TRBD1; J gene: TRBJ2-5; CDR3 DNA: TGTGCCAGCACCAAACAGGGGGCCCAAGAGACCCAGTACTTC; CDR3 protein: CASTKQGAQETQYF
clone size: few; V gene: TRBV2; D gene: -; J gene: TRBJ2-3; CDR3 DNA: TGTGCCAGCACCGGACTGGGCACAGATACGCAGTATTTT; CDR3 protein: CASTGLGTDTQYF
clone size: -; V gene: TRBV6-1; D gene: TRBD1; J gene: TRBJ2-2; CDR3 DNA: TGTGCCAGCAGTAAAGACAGGGGGGGGACGGGCACCGGGGAGCTGTTTTTT; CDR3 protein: CASSKDRGGTGTGELFF
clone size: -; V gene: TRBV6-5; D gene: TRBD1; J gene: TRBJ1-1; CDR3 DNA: TGTGCCAGCAGTTACTTAGGGACAGGGAACACTGAAGCTTTCTTT; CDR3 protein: CASSYLGTGNTEAFF
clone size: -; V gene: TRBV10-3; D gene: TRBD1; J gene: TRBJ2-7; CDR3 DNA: TGTGCCATCAGCCCCGGACAGGACGAGCAGTACTTC; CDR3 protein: CAISPGQDEQYF
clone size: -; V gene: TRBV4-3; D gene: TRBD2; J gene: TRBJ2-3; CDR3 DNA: TGCGCCAGCAGCCAAGTGTCTGTAGCGGGGGCTCTCGCAGATACGCAGTATTTT; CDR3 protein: CASSQVSVAGALADTQYF
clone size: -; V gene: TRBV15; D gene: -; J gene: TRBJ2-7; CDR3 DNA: TGTGCCACCAGCAGAGATCGTACAGGAGCCTACGAGCAGTACTTC; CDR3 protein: CATSRDRTGAYEQYF
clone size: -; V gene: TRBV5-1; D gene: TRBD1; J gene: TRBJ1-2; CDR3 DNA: TGCGCCAGCAGCTTAGGGGACAGCTCCAGTGTCTATGGCTACACCTTC; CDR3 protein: CASSLGDSSSVYGYTF
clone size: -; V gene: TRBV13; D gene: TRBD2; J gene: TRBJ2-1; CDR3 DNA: TGTGCCCGGCGGGAGAGCTCCTACAATGAGCAGTTCTTC; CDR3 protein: CARRESSYNEQFF
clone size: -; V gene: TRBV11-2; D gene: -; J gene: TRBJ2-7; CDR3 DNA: TGTGCCAGCATCTACCGCCCCAACAGGCCCTCCACCTACGAGCAGTACTTC; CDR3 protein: CASIYRPNRPSTYEQYF
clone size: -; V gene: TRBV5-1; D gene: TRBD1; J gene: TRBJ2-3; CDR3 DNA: TGCGCCAGCGTTCTTGGGACAGACGCAGATACGCAGTATTTT; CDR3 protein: CASVLGTDADTQYF
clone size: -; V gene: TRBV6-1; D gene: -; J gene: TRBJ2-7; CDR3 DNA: TGTGCCAGCAGTGAAAGCTGGGGGGGGCCCCACGAGCAGTACTTC; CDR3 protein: CASSESWGGPHEQYF
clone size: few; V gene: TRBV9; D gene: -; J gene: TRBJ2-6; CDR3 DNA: TGTGCCAGCAGCGTACAGAGGGGTGGGGCCAACGTCCTGACTTTC; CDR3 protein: CASSVQRGGANVLTF
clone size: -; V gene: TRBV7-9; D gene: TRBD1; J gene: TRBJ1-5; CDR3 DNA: TGTGCCAGCAGCCAAACCCAGGGGGATCAGCCCCAGCATTTT; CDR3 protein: CASSQTQGDQPQHF
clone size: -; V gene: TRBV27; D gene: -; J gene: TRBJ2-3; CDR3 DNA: TGTGCCAGCAGGGTCTGGGATACGCAGTATTTT; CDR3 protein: CASRVWDTQYF
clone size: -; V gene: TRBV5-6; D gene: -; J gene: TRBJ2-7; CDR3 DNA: TGTGCCAGCAGCGGATACTACGAGCAGTACTTC; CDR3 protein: CASSGYYEQYF
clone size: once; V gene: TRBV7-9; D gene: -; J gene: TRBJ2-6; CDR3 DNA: TGTGCCAGCAGCTTACTTCCCACTGGGGCCAACGTCCTGACTTTC; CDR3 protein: CASSLLPTGANVLTF
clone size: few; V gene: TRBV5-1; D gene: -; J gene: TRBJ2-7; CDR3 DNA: TGCGCCAGCAGCTTGAGGTCCTTCAGCGAACGCCCCGAGCAGTACTTC; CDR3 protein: CASSLRSFSERPEQYF
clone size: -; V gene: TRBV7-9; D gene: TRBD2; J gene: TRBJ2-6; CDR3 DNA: TGTGCCAGCGGACACGGGACTACGCACTCTGGGGCCAACGTCCTGACTTTC; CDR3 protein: CASGHGTTHSGANVLTF
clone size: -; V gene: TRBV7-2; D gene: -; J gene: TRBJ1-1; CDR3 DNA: TGTGCCAGCAGCTTGGGGCGGCTGAACACTGAAGCTTTCTTT; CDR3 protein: CASSLGRLNTEAFF
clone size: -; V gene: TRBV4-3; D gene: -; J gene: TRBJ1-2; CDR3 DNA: TGCGCCAGCAGCCAAGATGTTAGTGGGACGGCCTATGGCTACACCTTC; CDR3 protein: CASSQDVSGTAYGYTF
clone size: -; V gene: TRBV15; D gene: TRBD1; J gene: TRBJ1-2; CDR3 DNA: TGTGCCACCAGCAGTCCCGGACAGGACTATGGCTACACCTTC; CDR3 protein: CATSSPGQDYGYTF
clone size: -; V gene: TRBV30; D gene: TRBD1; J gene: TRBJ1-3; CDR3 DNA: TGTGCCTGGGGGACAGGCGATTTCTCTGGAAACACCATATATTTT; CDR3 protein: CAWGTGDFSGNTIYF
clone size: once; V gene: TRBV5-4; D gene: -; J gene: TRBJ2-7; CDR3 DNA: TGTGCCAGCAGCTCTCACCTCGAGCAGTACTTC; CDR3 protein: CASSSHLEQYF
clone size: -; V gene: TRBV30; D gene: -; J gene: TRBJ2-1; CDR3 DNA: TGTGCCTGGAACTTATCTCCCCCTTCGTCCTACAATGAGCAGTTCTTC; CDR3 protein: CAWNLSPPSSYNEQFF
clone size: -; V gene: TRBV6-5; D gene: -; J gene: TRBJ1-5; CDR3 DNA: TGTGCCAGCAGTTACCAGAAGGGCCGGGCCCAGCATTTT; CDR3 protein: CASSYQKGRAQHF
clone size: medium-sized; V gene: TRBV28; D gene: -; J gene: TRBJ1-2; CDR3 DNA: TGTGCCAGCAGTGGCAACTATGGCTACACCTTC; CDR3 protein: CASSGNYGYTF
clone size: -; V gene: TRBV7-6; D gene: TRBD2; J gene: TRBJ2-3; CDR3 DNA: TGTGCCAGCAGCGAGCGGGGGGGTCTGGATACGCAGTATTTT; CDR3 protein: CASSERGGLDTQYF
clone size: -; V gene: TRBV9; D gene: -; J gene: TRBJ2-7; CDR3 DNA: TGTGCCAGCAGCGCCACCCGGGGCGCATATCCCTACGAGCAGTACTTC; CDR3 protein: CASSATRGAYPYEQYF
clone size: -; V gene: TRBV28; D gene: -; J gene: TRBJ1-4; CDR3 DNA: TGTGCCAGCAGTTTTATTTCGGACGGGGGAAAACTGTTTTTT; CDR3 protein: CASSFISDGGKLFF
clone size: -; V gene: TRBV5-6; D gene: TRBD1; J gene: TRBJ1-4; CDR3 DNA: TGTGCCAGCAGCCGGACAGGGGTCCGGGAAAAACTGTTTTTT; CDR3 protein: CASSRTGVREKLFF
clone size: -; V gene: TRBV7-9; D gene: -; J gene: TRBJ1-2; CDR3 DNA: TGTGCCAGCAGCCCCCAGGAGGGGCGCTACTATGGCTACACCTTC; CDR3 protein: CASSPQEGRYYGYTF
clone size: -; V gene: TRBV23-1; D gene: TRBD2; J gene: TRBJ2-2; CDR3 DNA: TGCGCCAGCAGTCAGTATTTATATGGGACTAAGAACACCGGGGAGCTGTTTTTT; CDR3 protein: CASSQYLYGTKNTGELFF
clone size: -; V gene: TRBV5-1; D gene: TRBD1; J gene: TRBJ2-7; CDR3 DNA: TGCGCCAGCAGCAAGGCCCTGACAGGGCCTGGCGAGCAGTACTTC; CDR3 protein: CASSKALTGPGEQYF
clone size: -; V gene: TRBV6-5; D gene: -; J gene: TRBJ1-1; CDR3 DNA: TGTGCCAGCAGTTACGGGGGTAGAGGCACTGAAGCTTTCTTT; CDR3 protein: CASSYGGRGTEAFF
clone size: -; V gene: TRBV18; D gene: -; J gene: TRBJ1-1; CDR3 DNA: TGTGCCAGCTCACCGGTCCATCTGGGCCCCGGGGGGAACACTGAAGCTTTCTTT; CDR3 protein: CASSPVHLGPGGNTEAFF
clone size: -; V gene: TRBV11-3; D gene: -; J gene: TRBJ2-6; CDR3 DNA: TGTGCCAGCAGCTTAGGCCCCACGGGATCCCCTGGGGCCAACGTCCTGACTTTC; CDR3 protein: CASSLGPTGSPGANVLTF
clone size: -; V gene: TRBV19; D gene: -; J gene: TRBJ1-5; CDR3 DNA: TGTGCCAGTAGTATAGGGTCGGATAATCAGCCCCAGCATTTT; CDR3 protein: CASSIGSDNQPQHF
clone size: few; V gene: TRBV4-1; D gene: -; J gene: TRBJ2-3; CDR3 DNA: TGCGCCAGCAGCCAAAGGGGGGTAGGGGGCACAGATACGCAGTATTTT; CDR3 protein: CASSQRGVGGTDTQYF
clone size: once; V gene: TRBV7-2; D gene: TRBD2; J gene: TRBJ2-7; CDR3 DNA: TGTGCCAGCAGCTTAGACCGGGGGGAAACCTACGAGCAGTACTTC; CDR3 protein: CASSLDRGETYEQYF